Below are 9 T cell receptor beta chains sequenced from a single sample in a study of blood T cell repertoires in COVID-19 (dated by TCRdb to 2018 to 2020). Library preparation employed the immunoSEQ multiplex PCR assay. The immuneACCESS repertoire file appears here via TCRdb, limited to in-frame rearrangements. These files lack a portion of the clones; in checked studies, under half of the deficit traces to unresolved V genes, and the cause of the others is not known. Within this sample are some 420,000 clones, with approximately 90% of them counted one time only. The top ten clonotypes cover 1% to 1.3% of the sample. Source material: PBMCs or T cells enriched from blood (not recorded which). All receptors derive from a man aged 30-40 years who had recovered from COVID-19.

The chain has TRBV28 and TRBJ2-1, with a weak D call TRBD2 (6 bases). Germline V gene sequence: CDR1 MDHEN, CDR2 SYDVKM. V dropped 5 bases and J dropped 2 bases, with 16 bases sitting between them. This CDR3 is built from 16 residues. In nucleotides, the CDR3 is TGTGCCAGCAGTCCCATAGCCGGGAGTACCTACAATGAGCAGTTCTTC. It translates to CASSPIAGSTYNEQFF.

As for this clone: Other DNA sequences in this sample translate to the same CDR3. The V gene is TRBV9, the J gene TRBJ2-3; 9 positions match TRBD2. After removal of 2 bases from V and 0 bases from J, the junction contained 1 base not matched to a gene. Germline V gene lookup returns CDR1 SGDLS and CDR2 YYNGEE. The CDR3 has 15 amino acids. The DNA of the CDR3 is TGTGCCAGCAGCGTCCTAGCGGGGAGCACAGATACGCAGTATTTT. It yields the protein CASSVLAGSTDTQYF.

This CDR3 is CASSKTGPRLEKLFF. The CDR3 region has the DNA TGTGCCAGCAGTAAGACAGGGCCGCGTTTGGAAAAACTGTTTTTT. The chain uses TRBV27 and TRBJ1-4; 7 bases are a match to TRBD1. The trim removed 5 bases at V and 8 bases at J, leaving 11 bases unmatched. CDR1 MNHEY and CDR2 SMNVEV come from the germline V gene (reference sequence). The length of the CDR3 is 15 residues.

The J gene is TRBJ2-7, the V gene TRBV5-4, with 9 nucleotides matching TRBD2. The V segment lost 3 bases and the J segment 8 bases; nucleotides outside the gene matches: 9. CDR1 and CDR2 (germline): SGHNT, YYREEE (reference sequence). CDR3 length: 14 amino acids. The CDR3 here is CASSSVAGGEQQYF. In DNA, the CDR3 is TGTGCCAGCAGCTCCGTTGCGGGAGGGGAGCAGCAGTACTTC.

This chain connects TRBV28 to TRBJ2-7; TRBD1 agrees at 9 bases. The V gene end was trimmed by 6 bases and the J gene end by 4 bases; junction bases not matched to a gene: 7. This CDR3 contains 14 residues. Germline V gene sequence: CDR1 MDHEN, CDR2 SYDVKM. Here the CDR3 reads CASRPPGQGYEQYF. The CDR3 DNA reads TGTGCCAGCAGGCCGCCGGGACAGGGTTACGAGCAGTACTTC. The full variable domain, with the rest looked up from reference TRBV28 and TRBJ2-7, is DVKVTQSSRYLVKRTGEKVFLECVQDMDHENMFWYRQDPGLGLRLIYFSYDVKMKEKGDIPEGYSVSREKKERFSLILESASTNQTSMYLCASRPPGQGYEQYFGPGTRLTVT.

V and J are TRBV28 and TRBJ2-7; 7 bases agree with TRBD2. The J segment lost 0 bases and the V segment lost 6 bases, leaving 8 bases of the junction unmatched. Germline CDR1 and CDR2: MDHEN and SYDVKM. This CDR3 region has 15 residues. Here the CDR3 reads CASSSSGSASYEQYF. CDR3 sequence (DNA): TGTGCCAGCAGCTCTAGCGGTTCTGCCTCCTACGAGCAGTACTTC.

The chain joins TRBV5-1 to TRBJ2-3; D is ambiguous. CDR1 is SGHRS, CDR2 YFSETQ, per germline. With 4 bases removed from V and 0 bases from J, the gap between germline ends came to 12 bases. The CDR3 covers 15 residues. The CDR3 loop reads CASSPAYYSTDTQYF. CDR3 bases: TGCGCCAGCAGCCCCGCTTACTATAGCACAGATACGCAGTATTTT.

This rearrangement joins TRBV2 to TRBJ2-1; 11 bases are a match to TRBD2. The germline CDR1 and CDR2 sequences are SNHLY and FYNNEI. This CDR3 region has 16 residues. V was pared by 6 bases and J by 2 bases, with 6 bases of the junction left unmatched. The DNA of the CDR3 is TGTGCCAGCAGAGATGAGGGACTAGCGGCCTACAATGAGCAGTTCTTC. This sequence encodes CASRDEGLAAYNEQFF.

The chain carries TRBV27 and TRBJ2-3, with D perhaps TRBD1 (6 bases). Trimming stripped 4 bases from V and 0 bases from J, with 11 bases between. The CDR3 extends over 15 amino acids. The germline gives CDR1 MNHEY, CDR2 SMNVEV (reference sequence). CDR3 in amino acids: CASSWRQASTDTQYF. CDR3 sequence (DNA): TGTGCCAGCAGTTGGCGACAGGCAAGCACAGATACGCAGTATTTT.